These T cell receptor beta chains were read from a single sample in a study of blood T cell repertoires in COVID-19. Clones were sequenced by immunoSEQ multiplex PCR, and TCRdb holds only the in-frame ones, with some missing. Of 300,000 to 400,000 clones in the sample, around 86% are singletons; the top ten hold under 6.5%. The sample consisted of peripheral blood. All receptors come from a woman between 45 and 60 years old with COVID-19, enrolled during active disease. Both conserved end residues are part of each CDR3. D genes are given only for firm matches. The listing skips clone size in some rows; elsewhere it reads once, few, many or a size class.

cdr3_nt: TGTGCCAGCAGCGTCGAACAGGGGGCTGAGGACTATGGCTACACCTTC
cdr3_aa: CASSVEQGAEDYGYTF
v_call: TRBV9
cdr3_length: 16
j_call: TRBJ1-2
d_call: TRBD1
clone_size: .

cdr3_nt: TGTGCCAGCAGCACCAGGGACTCCCCACATGAGCAGTTCTTC
cdr3_aa: CASSTRDSPHEQFF
v_call: TRBV9
cdr3_length: 14
j_call: TRBJ2-1
d_call: .
clone_size: .

cdr3_nt: TGTGCCAGCTCACCTAAACAGGGGGGATCCTACGAGCAGTACTTC
cdr3_aa: CASSPKQGGSYEQYF
v_call: TRBV18
cdr3_length: 15
j_call: TRBJ2-7
d_call: TRBD1
clone_size: .

cdr3_nt: TGTGCCACCAGTGATTTTGGGACTAGCGGGAGTGTAAATGAGCAGTTCTTC
cdr3_aa: CATSDFGTSGSVNEQFF
v_call: TRBV24-1
cdr3_length: 17
j_call: TRBJ2-1
d_call: TRBD2
clone_size: .

cdr3_nt: TGCGCCAGCAGTGAACTACCTCCGGCTGGCTACACCTTC
cdr3_aa: CASSELPPAGYTF
v_call: TRBV10-2
cdr3_length: 13
j_call: TRBJ1-2
d_call: .
clone_size: .

cdr3_nt: TGTGCCAGCAGTTTAGGGAGCCCTGAAGCTTTCTTT
cdr3_aa: CASSLGSPEAFF
v_call: TRBV12-3/TRBV12-4
cdr3_length: 12
j_call: TRBJ1-1
d_call: .
clone_size: .

cdr3_nt: TGTGCCAGCAGCTTGGGACTAGCGGGAGGGCCGGGAGAGACCCAGTACTTC
cdr3_aa: CASSLGLAGGPGETQYF
v_call: TRBV7-2
cdr3_length: 17
j_call: TRBJ2-5
d_call: TRBD2
clone_size: .

cdr3_nt: TGTGCCAGCAGCTCCTTCGTAGCCATTGGAGAGACCCAGTACTTC
cdr3_aa: CASSSFVAIGETQYF
v_call: TRBV9
cdr3_length: 15
j_call: TRBJ2-5
d_call: .
clone_size: .

cdr3_nt: TGTGCCAGCAGCTTACGGCCTAGAGGCGAGCAGTACTTC
cdr3_aa: CASSLRPRGEQYF
v_call: TRBV11-2
cdr3_length: 13
j_call: TRBJ2-7
d_call: .
clone_size: once

cdr3_nt: TGTGCCATTTCGACAGGGGGCGGAGCTTTCTTT
cdr3_aa: CAISTGGGAFF
v_call: TRBV11-3
cdr3_length: 11
j_call: TRBJ1-1
d_call: TRBD1
clone_size: few

cdr3_nt: TGTGCCAGCAGCCCGCGACAGAATGAAGCTTTCTTT
cdr3_aa: CASSPRQNEAFF
v_call: TRBV5-6
cdr3_length: 12
j_call: TRBJ1-1
d_call: .
clone_size: .

cdr3_nt: TGTGCCAGCAGCTTAGGGCCCTCTGGGGCCAACGTCCTGACTTTC
cdr3_aa: CASSLGPSGANVLTF
v_call: TRBV11-2
cdr3_length: 15
j_call: TRBJ2-6
d_call: .
clone_size: .

cdr3_nt: TGTGCCTGGAGCGGTACTGACGGGGGTTGGAATTCACCCCTCCACTTT
cdr3_aa: CAWSGTDGGWNSPLHF
v_call: TRBV30
cdr3_length: 16
j_call: TRBJ1-6
d_call: .
clone_size: few

cdr3_nt: TGTGCCAGCAGCTTAGCCCGGGACAGGGCAAGGGACACTGAAGCTTTCTTT
cdr3_aa: CASSLARDRARDTEAFF
v_call: TRBV7-9
cdr3_length: 17
j_call: TRBJ1-1
d_call: TRBD1
clone_size: .

cdr3_nt: TGCGCCAGCAGCTTCAGTCCGACAGGGGTGGGCACTGAAGCTTTCTTT
cdr3_aa: CASSFSPTGVGTEAFF
v_call: TRBV5-1
cdr3_length: 16
j_call: TRBJ1-1
d_call: TRBD1
clone_size: .

cdr3_nt: TGCAGCGCCGCGGGTCTAGCGGGAGTGGGTGAGCAGTTCTTC
cdr3_aa: CSAAGLAGVGEQFF
v_call: TRBV29-1
cdr3_length: 14
j_call: TRBJ2-1
d_call: TRBD2
clone_size: .

cdr3_nt: TGTGCCAGCAAGTCGGGACTAGCGGGAGGGAAAAGGGCAGATACGCAGTATTTT
cdr3_aa: CASKSGLAGGKRADTQYF
v_call: TRBV2
cdr3_length: 18
j_call: TRBJ2-3
d_call: TRBD2
clone_size: .

cdr3_nt: TGTGCCTGGAGTGTACTCGGGGGTAACTATGGCTACACCTTC
cdr3_aa: CAWSVLGGNYGYTF
v_call: TRBV30
cdr3_length: 14
j_call: TRBJ1-2
d_call: .
clone_size: .

cdr3_nt: TGTGCCAGCAGCCCCACCCGTGACAGATTCACTGAAGCTTTCTTT
cdr3_aa: CASSPTRDRFTEAFF
v_call: TRBV11-2
cdr3_length: 15
j_call: TRBJ1-1
d_call: .
clone_size: .

cdr3_nt: TGTGCCAGCAGCGGTCAGGGAGGGCGGTACAATGAGCAGTTCTTC
cdr3_aa: CASSGQGGRYNEQFF
v_call: TRBV7-2
cdr3_length: 15
j_call: TRBJ2-1
d_call: TRBD2
clone_size: .

cdr3_nt: TGTGCCAGCAGCTCCAGCCCGACGACAGCGATCCCTAAGCCCCAGCATTTT
cdr3_aa: CASSSSPTTAIPKPQHF
v_call: TRBV7-2
cdr3_length: 17
j_call: TRBJ1-5
d_call: .
clone_size: .

cdr3_nt: TGTGCCAGCTCTACAGGGTCGGGGCGGGAGACCCAGTACTTC
cdr3_aa: CASSTGSGRETQYF
v_call: TRBV18
cdr3_length: 14
j_call: TRBJ2-5
d_call: .
clone_size: once

cdr3_nt: TGTGCCAGCAGGGGGACAGGGGGCAACACTGAAGCTTTCTTT
cdr3_aa: CASRGTGGNTEAFF
v_call: TRBV27
cdr3_length: 14
j_call: TRBJ1-1
d_call: TRBD1
clone_size: .